Following are 30 T cell receptor beta chains from one sample sequenced in a study of a mutant IDH1 vaccine in newly diagnosed glioma. The time point: week 23, last vaccination. In the vaccine, a single dose held 300 ug of the mutant IDH1 20-mer peptide, along with topical imiquimod. The table came from immunoSEQ multiplex PCR; TCRdb's copy has only in-frame clones and leaves some out. The top ten clones hold approximately 5.3% of a sample with 40,000 to 45,000 clones, about 75% of them seen once. These receptors are not linked to any known antigen. Material: PBMCs, obtained from a glioma patient whose treatment included an IDH1 peptide vaccine. Receptors originate from a man aged 50-59 years with glioma.

This clone was seen only once. The chain recombines TRBV30 with TRBJ2-7; perhaps TRBD1 as D (5 bases). V was clipped by 3 bases and J by 2 bases, with 5 bases between them. CDR1 and CDR2 (germline): GTSNPN, SVGIG (reference sequence). The CDR3 runs 11 residues. The CDR3 loop is CAWSRAYEQYF. The CDR3, as DNA: TGTGCCTGGAGCAGGGCCTACGAGCAGTACTTC.

This CDR3 reads CASSGGNTEAFF. CDR3 sequence (DNA): TGTGCCAGCTCGGGGGGGAACACTGAAGCTTTCTTT. This chain uses TRBV27 with TRBJ1-1; D perhaps matches TRBD1 (5 bases). The CDR3 has 12 residues. CDR1 and CDR2 (germline): MNHEY, SMNVEV (reference sequence). The V and J ends lost 8 bases and 1 base respectively, with 8 bases between them.

The V call is TRBV5-1, the J call TRBJ1-3; D gene ambiguous. In germline, CDR1 is SGHRS, CDR2 YFSETQ. The length of the CDR3 is 16 residues. V was pared by 2 bases and J by 7 bases, with 19 bases between. The CDR3 bases are TGCGCCAGCAGCTTAGCCCAAGGAGGGAATGGGAACACCATATATTTT. It translates to CASSLAQGGNGNTIYF.

This chain uses TRBV6-6 with TRBJ1-2; D is undetermined. Germline V gene data show CDR1 as MNHNY and CDR2 as SVGAGI (reference sequence). V shed 7 bases and J shed 8 bases, with 14 bases lying between them. The CDR3 loop spans 12 amino acids. The CDR3 reads CASTSTSSGYTF. CDR3 nucleotide sequence: TGTGCCAGCACTTCCACATCCAGCGGCTACACCTTC.

This rearrangement joins TRBV4-1 to TRBJ2-7, with D perhaps TRBD1 (5 bases). Germline V gene sequence: CDR1 MGHRA, CDR2 YSYEKL. This CDR3 spans 12 amino acids. Trimming cost V 1 base and J 6 bases, with 7 bases left between them. The CDR3 DNA reads TGCGCCAGCAGCCAAGCAGGGTTCGAGCAGTACTTC. It is translated as CASSQAGFEQYF.

The chain uses TRBV7-9 and TRBJ1-2; D perhaps matches TRBD1 (5 bases). Germline V gene lookup returns CDR1 SEHNR and CDR2 FQNEAQ (reference sequence). V was pared by 4 bases and J by 2 bases, with 11 bases between. This CDR3 region has 14 residues. The CDR3 sequence is CASSSGTVNYGYTF. The CDR3 nucleotides are TGTGCCAGCAGCTCCGGGACGGTGAACTATGGCTACACCTTC. The whole variable domain, filled in from reference TRBV7-9 and TRBJ1-2, reads DTGVSQNPRHKITKRGQNVTFRCDPISEHNRLYWYRQTLGQGPEFLTYFQNEAQLEKSRLLSDRFSAERPKGSFSTLEIQRTEQGDSAMYLCASSSGTVNYGYTFGSGTRLTVV.

This chain joins TRBV19 and TRBJ1-1; D is undetermined. The V gene's germline CDR1 is LNHDA and CDR2 SQIVND (reference sequence). Trimming took off 3 bases at V and 1 base at J, with 9 bases between the two ends. This CDR3 has 14 amino acids. The CDR3 reads CASSIQRGNTEAFF. The CDR3 DNA reads TGTGCCAGTAGTATTCAAAGAGGGAACACTGAAGCTTTCTTT.

V gene TRBV5-8 combines with J gene TRBJ1-1; TRBD1 is a possible D gene (5 bases). V was pared by 5 bases and J by 0 bases, with 14 bases between. The CDR3 totals 15 residues. From germline, CDR1 is SGHTS and CDR2 YDEGEE. Here the CDR3 reads CASSFSTALNTEAFF. The CDR3 nucleotides are TGTGCCAGCAGTTTTTCGACAGCTCTGAACACTGAAGCTTTCTTT.

The genes are TRBV5-1 and TRBJ1-1, with TRBD1 identical over 7 bases. V dropped 5 bases and J dropped 5; count of bases not matched to a gene: 12. The CDR3 contains 15 residues. Germline CDR1 and CDR2: SGHRS and YFSETQ. The CDR3 loop is CASSSGTVRGTEAFF. CDR3 nucleotide sequence: TGCGCCAGCAGTTCCGGGACAGTTAGGGGGACTGAAGCTTTCTTT. Together with reference TRBV5-1 and TRBJ1-1, the CDR3 gives the full variable domain: KAGVTQTPRYLIKTRGQQVTLSCSPISGHRSVSWYQQTPGQGLQFLFEYFSETQRNKGNFPGRFSGRQFSNSRSEMNVSTLELGDSALYLCASSSGTVRGTEAFFGQGTRLTVV.

This rearrangement joins TRBV4-1 to TRBJ2-5; 10 nucleotides agree with TRBD2. The CDR3 sequence is 19 residues long. Germline lookup yields CDR1 MGHRA and CDR2 YSYEKL. J lost 1 base, V lost 1 base, and 12 bases had no gene match. The CDR3 here is CASSQVSERGGRRQETQYF. In DNA, the CDR3 is TGCGCCAGCAGCCAAGTGTCGGAGCGGGGGGGCCGCCGCCAAGAGACCCAGTACTTC.

The chain uses TRBV25-1 and TRBJ1-2; D remains unclear. CDR3 length: 14 residues. Germline assignment: CDR1 MGHDK and CDR2 SYGVNS. Trimming pared 3 bases from V and 3 bases from J, leaving 11 bases between. CDR3 nucleotides: TGTGCCAGCAGTGAGCCCTTAAGTGACTATGGCTACACCTTC. This codes for CASSEPLSDYGYTF.

The V gene is TRBV25-1, the J gene TRBJ2-1, with D hard to call. This CDR3 is built from 15 residues. Germline CDR1 is MGHDK and CDR2 is SYGVNS. V gave up 7 bases and J gave up 2 bases, with 15 bases separating them. For the CDR3, the DNA is TGTGCCAGCACACAGTCTGGCGTCACCTACAATGAGCAGTTCTTC. This translates into CASTQSGVTYNEQFF.

The V and J genes are TRBV4-1 and TRBJ1-5; D is possibly TRBD1 (5 bases). Per germline, CDR1 MGHRA and CDR2 YSYEKL. The ends were cut back, 4 bases at V and 7 bases at J, with 17 bases in the middle. The CDR3 has 15 amino acids. The CDR3 loop reads CASSLGTAAWQPQHF. CDR3 coding DNA: TGCGCCAGCAGCCTTGGGACCGCCGCATGGCAGCCCCAGCATTTT.

This clone was counted only a few times. The chain employs TRBV6-5 and TRBJ2-3; D is uncertain. The germline V gene has CDR1 MNHEY and CDR2 SVGAGI. This CDR3 has 13 amino acids. Between the trimmed V and J ends, which lost 0 bases and 6 bases, there was a span of 7 bases. For the CDR3, the DNA is TGTGCCAGCAGTTACTCGATTACGGATACGCAGTATTTT. As protein: CASSYSITDTQYF.

This chain joins TRBV28 and TRBJ2-5; the D call may be TRBD1 or TRBD2 (5 bases each). Trimming shortened V by 4 bases and J by 4 bases, and 10 bases separated the two germline ends. This CDR3 contains 13 residues. Germline V gene lookup returns CDR1 MDHEN and CDR2 SYDVKM. CDR3 nucleotide sequence: TGTGCCAGCAGTTCCCGGGACCGAGAGACCCAGTACTTC. Translating it yields CASSSRDRETQYF.

This clone was observed once. The chain couples TRBV30 to TRBJ1-1, with a weak D call TRBD1 (5 bases). V shed 4 bases and J shed 4 bases, with 16 bases lying between them. This CDR3 has 14 residues. In germline, CDR1 is GTSNPN, CDR2 SVGIG (reference sequence). The CDR3 protein is CAWTPGNRGTEAFF. In DNA form, the CDR3 reads TGTGCCTGGACCCCGGGGAATAGGGGCACTGAAGCTTTCTTT.

CDR3 DNA sequence: TGTGCCAGCAGCGGCCTAGCGGAGACCCAGTACTTC. It encodes CASSGLAETQYF. The chain carries TRBV9 and TRBJ2-5; a weak D match, TRBD2 (6 bases). The germline CDR1 and CDR2 sequences are SGDLS and YYNGEE. The CDR3 spans 12 residues. Trimming removed 3 bases from V and 5 bases from J, with 8 bases in between.

The chain carries TRBV4-1 and TRBJ1-1, with D possibly TRBD1 on 6 matching bases. The germline V gene encodes CDR1 MGHRA and CDR2 YSYEKL. V lost 5 bases and J lost 5, with 21 bases in between. This CDR3 has 16 residues. CDR3 sequence (DNA): TGCGCCAGCAGCTCTTCTTTGGGGGCCCCGGGGACTGAAGCTTTCTTT. It encodes CASSSSLGAPGTEAFF.

The chain carries TRBV2 and TRBJ1-3; possible D gene TRBD1, 6 bases. This CDR3 contains 17 residues. Germline V gene lookup returns CDR1 SNHLY and CDR2 FYNNEI. Trimming removed 0 bases at V and 1 base at J, with 13 bases between. CDR3 loop: CASSEAQAGTSGNTIYF. The CDR3 DNA is TGTGCCAGCAGTGAAGCGCAAGCAGGGACATCTGGAAACACCATATATTTT.

The chain uses TRBV5-1 and TRBJ1-2; maybe TRBD1 (5 bases). With 0 bases removed from V and 3 bases from J, the gap between germline ends came to 12 bases. The length of the CDR3 is 15 residues. The germline V gene encodes CDR1 SGHRS and CDR2 YFSETQ. This CDR3 is CASSLGGTLDYGYTF. The CDR3 region has the DNA TGCGCCAGCAGCTTGGGGGGGACTCTGGACTATGGCTACACCTTC.

The chain uses TRBV7-9 and TRBJ2-1, with TRBD2 matching over 8 bases. The CDR3 extends over 17 amino acids. V was clipped by 5 bases and J by 2 bases; unmatched bases: 11. CDR1 is SEHNR and CDR2 is FQNEAQ in the germline V gene (reference sequence). The CDR3 region is CASSPGYSGATYNEQFF. The CDR3 coding sequence is TGTGCCAGCAGCCCCGGTTATAGCGGGGCTACCTACAATGAGCAGTTCTTC.

In its sample, this clone is medium-sized. The chain recombines TRBV9 with TRBJ1-1, with D unclear. Trimming left V 0 bases short and J 1 base short, with 10 bases between. The germline CDR1 and CDR2 sequences are SGDLS and YYNGEE. CDR3 length: 15 amino acids. The CDR3 protein is CASSVESGRNTEAFF. In nucleotides, the CDR3 is TGTGCCAGCAGCGTAGAATCGGGGAGGAACACTGAAGCTTTCTTT. Using reference TRBV9 and TRBJ1-1 for the parts outside the CDR3, the full variable domain is DSGVTQTPKHLITATGQRVTLRCSPRSGDLSVYWYQQSLDQGLQFLIQYYNGEERAKGNILERFSAQQFPDLHSELNLSSLELGDSALYFCASSVESGRNTEAFFGQGTRLTVV.

The J gene is TRBJ2-7, the V gene TRBV6-6; D is perhaps TRBD1 (6 bases). This CDR3 comprises 14 residues. V was shortened by 8 bases and J by 6 bases, with 20 bases between the two germline ends. Germline V gene sequence: CDR1 MNHNY, CDR2 SVGAGI (reference sequence). CDR3 sequence reads: CASGPQGRGPEQYF. DNA of the CDR3: TGTGCCAGCGGTCCTCAGGGGCGCGGCCCCGAGCAGTACTTC.

This chain connects TRBV5-1 to TRBJ1-5, with TRBD1 matching 10 bases. The CDR3 sequence is 15 residues long. CDR1 and CDR2 from the germline V gene are SGHRS and YFSETQ. With V trimmed by 4 bases and J by 4 bases, 5 bases remained unmatched. The CDR3 DNA reads TGCGCCAGCAGCCAGACAGGGGGCATTAATCAGCCCCAGCATTTT. The encoded protein is CASSQTGGINQPQHF.

The chain carries TRBV7-2 and TRBJ1-5; 7 bases are shared with TRBD1. J lost 2 bases, V lost 5 bases, and 6 bases had no gene match. Germline V gene sequence: CDR1 SGHTA, CDR2 FQGNSA. This CDR3 has 15 amino acids. The CDR3 bases are TGTGCCAGCAGCCAAGACAGGGACGGCAATCAGCCCCAGCATTTT. Translated, it gives CASSQDRDGNQPQHF.

This clone came up a few times. The gene calls are TRBV19 and TRBJ2-5; the D gene is possibly TRBD2 (6 bases). Trimming cost V 7 bases and J 4 bases, with 7 bases left between them. Germline-derived CDR1 and CDR2 are LNHDA and SQIVND (reference sequence). The CDR3 covers 11 residues. The DNA for the CDR3 is TGTGCCAGTACGGAGGGAGAGACCCAGTACTTC. Amino acid sequence: CASTEGETQYF.

The chain couples TRBV19 to TRBJ2-1, with D hard to call. Germline lookup yields CDR1 LNHDA and CDR2 SQIVND (reference sequence). Between the trimmed V and J ends, which lost 0 bases and 3 bases, there was a span of 9 bases. This CDR3 has 15 amino acids. CDR3 nucleotides: TGTGCCAGTAGTATAGACGGCAGCCTCTACAATGAGCAGTTCTTC. Residues: CASSIDGSLYNEQFF.

The chain employs TRBV7-9 and TRBJ1-2, with a weak D call TRBD1 (5 bases). The ends were cut back, 5 bases at V and 7 bases at J, with 17 bases in the middle. From germline, CDR1 is SEHNR and CDR2 FQNEAQ (reference sequence). The CDR3 length is 14 residues. CDR3 in DNA: TGTGCCAGCAGCCCGGACATACTCTTTGGTGGCTACACCTTC. Residues: CASSPDILFGGYTF.

This clone was detected a few times. The CDR3 sequence is CAWTRGRNTEAFF. In nucleotides, the CDR3 is TGTGCCTGGACGAGGGGGAGGAACACTGAAGCTTTCTTT. The V and J genes are TRBV30 and TRBJ1-1, with D tentatively TRBD1 (6 bases). There are 13 residues in the CDR3. Trimming left V 4 bases short and J 1 base short, with 10 bases between. The germline CDR1 and CDR2 sequences are GTSNPN and SVGIG (reference sequence).

V and J are TRBV15 and TRBJ1-1; D is undetermined. The CDR3 covers 14 residues. With 0 bases removed from V and 1 base from J, the gap between germline ends came to 6 bases. Germline V gene sequence: CDR1 LNHNV, CDR2 YYDKDF (reference sequence). DNA for the CDR3: TGTGCCACCAGCAGAGATCTAGGGAACACTGAAGCTTTCTTT. It is translated as CATSRDLGNTEAFF.